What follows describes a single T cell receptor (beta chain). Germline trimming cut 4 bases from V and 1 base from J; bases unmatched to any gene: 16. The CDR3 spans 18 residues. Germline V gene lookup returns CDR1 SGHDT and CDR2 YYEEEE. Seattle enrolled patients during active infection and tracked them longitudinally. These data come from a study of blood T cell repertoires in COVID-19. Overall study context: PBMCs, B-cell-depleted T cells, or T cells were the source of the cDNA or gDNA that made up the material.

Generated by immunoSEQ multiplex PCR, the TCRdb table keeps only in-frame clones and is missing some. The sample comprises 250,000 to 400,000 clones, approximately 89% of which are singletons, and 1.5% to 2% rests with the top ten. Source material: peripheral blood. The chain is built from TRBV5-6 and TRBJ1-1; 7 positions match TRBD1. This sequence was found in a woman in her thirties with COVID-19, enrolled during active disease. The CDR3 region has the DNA TGTGCCAGCAGCCGCCGGGACAGATCTCATCCTCAGAACACTGAAGCTTTCTTT. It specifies CASSRRDRSHPQNTEAFF.